The 16 T cell receptor beta chains below come from one sample, sequenced in a study of cytotoxic CD8 clonotypes in ibrutinib-treated CLL. TCRdb keeps only in-frame clones here, not all; method: immunoSEQ multiplex PCR. The table has approximately 330,000 clones, about 80% seen once. Sequenced here: PBMCs, sampled before ibrutinib treatment. These receptor sequences come from a human donor with chronic lymphocytic leukemia.

The chain joins TRBV15 to TRBJ2-5, with D perhaps assigned TRBD1 or TRBD2 (5 bases each). This CDR3 spans 15 amino acids. Germline CDR1 and CDR2: LNHNV and YYDKDF (reference sequence). Trimming pared 0 bases from V and 5 bases from J, leaving 13 bases between. The DNA of the CDR3 is TGTGCCACCAGCAGAGATTCGGGACCCCCGGAGACCCAGTACTTC. It codes for CATSRDSGPPETQYF.

This chain joins TRBV18 and TRBJ1-2; 7 nucleotides line up with TRBD1. In germline, CDR1 is KGHSH, CDR2 LQKENI. This CDR3 spans 19 amino acids. Losses at the gene ends were 2 bases for V and 3 bases for J; bases not matched to a gene: 18. The CDR3 protein is CASSPSPGGWLAFDYGYTF. In nucleotides, the CDR3 is TGTGCCAGCTCACCAAGTCCAGGGGGGTGGCTCGCCTTTGACTATGGCTACACCTTC.

The chain uses TRBV19 and TRBJ1-5; 7 bases agree with TRBD1. Per the germline V gene, CDR1 is LNHDA and CDR2 is SQIVND (reference sequence). Trimming removed 6 bases from V and 6 bases from J; junction bases left unmatched: 2. This CDR3 has 12 amino acids. CDR3 coding DNA: TGTGCCAGTAGGGACAGGATTCAGCCCCAGCATTTT. Its protein product is CASRDRIQPQHF.

Only a few counts were recorded for this clone. The chain carries TRBV19 and TRBJ2-3; 8 bases line up with TRBD2. V was pared by 5 bases and J by 1 base, with 8 bases of the junction left unmatched. CDR3 length: 16 residues. Germline V gives CDR1 LNHDA, CDR2 SQIVND (reference sequence). CDR3 sequence: CASSSTTGRGTDTQYF. The CDR3 coding sequence is TGTGCCAGTAGTTCAACGACCGGGAGGGGCACAGATACGCAGTATTTT.

This sequence joins TRBV27 and TRBJ1-1; no firm D call. Germline CDR1 MNHEY, CDR2 SMNVEV (reference sequence). Trimming took off 3 bases at V and 7 bases at J, with 6 bases between the two ends. CDR3 length equals 11 residues. CDR3 nucleotides: TGTGCCAGCAGTTTCGGTAATGAAGCTTTCTTT. Encoded protein: CASSFGNEAFF.

The chain combines TRBV19 with TRBJ1-5; D uncertain. This CDR3 is 14 amino acids long. V lost 7 bases and J 5 bases, leaving 15 bases between the germline ends. Looked up from germline, CDR1 is LNHDA and CDR2 is SQIVND (reference sequence). The CDR3 is CASTNRWGDQPQHF. CDR3 nucleotide sequence: TGTGCCAGTACCAATAGGTGGGGTGATCAGCCCCAGCATTTT.

This chain joins TRBV7-2 and TRBJ1-1; weak D call: TRBD1 (5 bases). The V end was cut by 5 bases, the J end by 1 base, with 14 bases between. This CDR3 has 15 residues. CDR1 and CDR2 (germline): SGHTA, FQGNSA. Here the CDR3 reads CASSPVGGRNTEAFF. For the CDR3, the DNA is TGTGCCAGCAGCCCAGTCGGGGGGAGGAACACTGAAGCTTTCTTT.

The chain has TRBV7-9 and TRBJ2-5; 7 nucleotides match TRBD2. The CDR3 loop spans 19 amino acids. In germline, CDR1 is SEHNR, CDR2 FQNEAQ (reference sequence). V trimming: 6 bases; J trimming: 3 bases; junction bases outside the gene matches: 22. In nucleotides, the CDR3 is TGTGCCAGCAGTCTATCAGCCCCACCGGGAGGCACATGGGAAGAGACCCAGTACTTC. Protein: CASSLSAPPGGTWEETQYF.

The J gene is TRBJ2-5, the V gene TRBV29-1; D is unresolved. Per germline, CDR1 SQVTM and CDR2 ANQGSEA. The CDR3 covers 10 residues. V was trimmed by 1 base and J by 7 bases, leaving 4 bases between them. DNA for the CDR3: TGCAGCGTTGAAGGGTCGACCCAGTACTTC. It is translated as CSVEGSTQYF.

J is TRBJ2-1 and V is TRBV9, with D perhaps assigned TRBD1 or TRBD2 (6 bases each). V was trimmed by 4 bases and J by 3 bases, leaving 17 bases between them. The germline V gene encodes CDR1 SGDLS and CDR2 YYNGEE. CDR3 length: 16 amino acids. CDR3 residues: CASSQIDGGFYNEQFF. CDR3 nucleotides: TGTGCCAGCAGCCAGATCGACGGGGGCTTCTACAATGAGCAGTTCTTC.

Remarks on this clone: Other nucleotide sequences in the sample specify the same CDR3. This chain links TRBV6-5 with TRBJ2-7, with 7 bases that match TRBD2. Per the germline V gene, CDR1 is MNHEY and CDR2 is SVGAGI. The CDR3 is 13 residues long. Trimming removed 5 bases from V and 2 bases from J; junction bases left unmatched: 3. CDR3 nucleotide sequence: TGTGCCAGCAGTCTGCGGGGGACCTACGAGCAGTACTTC. Its protein product is CASSLRGTYEQYF.

V is TRBV18 and J is TRBJ2-7; 8 positions agree with TRBD1. The ends lost 5 bases at V and 1 base at J; junction bases unmatched: 4. The CDR3 totals 14 residues. CDR1 KGHSH and CDR2 LQKENI come from the germline V gene. The CDR3 loop reads CASSRGQESYEQYF. CDR3 sequence (DNA): TGTGCCAGCTCAAGGGGACAGGAATCCTACGAGCAGTACTTC.

The chain links TRBV25-1 to TRBJ2-7, with TRBD2 matching over 9 bases. J lost 4 bases, V lost 0 bases, and 4 bases had no gene match. The CDR3 runs to 15 residues. Germline CDR1 and CDR2: MGHDK and SYGVNS. CDR3 region: CASSEYAGGPYEQYF. Here the CDR3 DNA reads TGTGCCAGCAGTGAATATGCGGGAGGGCCTTACGAGCAGTACTTC.

J is TRBJ2-7 and V is TRBV6-5, with 8 bases aligning to TRBD1. V was clipped by 6 bases and J by 3 bases; unmatched bases: 7. The CDR3 extends over 14 amino acids. CDR1 and CDR2 from the germline V gene are MNHEY and SVGAGI. CDR3 protein: CASSKDRAGYEQYF. The DNA for the CDR3 is TGTGCCAGCAGCAAGGACAGGGCGGGCTACGAGCAGTACTTC.

The chain has TRBV13 and TRBJ2-7; D gene unclear. CDR1 PRHDT and CDR2 FYEKMQ come from the germline V gene (reference sequence). V was pared by 1 base and J by 0 bases, with 4 bases between. This CDR3 has 13 amino acids. CDR3 protein: CASSLDSSYEQYF. CDR3 nucleotide sequence: TGTGCCAGCAGCTTAGACAGCTCCTACGAGCAGTACTTC. Variable domain in full (rest from reference TRBV13 and TRBJ2-7): AAGVIQSPRHLIKEKRETATLKCYPIPRHDTVYWYQQGPGQDPQFLISFYEKMQSDKGSIPDRFSAQQFSDYHSELNMSSLELGDSALYFCASSLDSSYEQYFGPGTRLTVT.

The gene calls are TRBV7-6 and TRBJ2-7, with 7 positions matching TRBD2. In germline, CDR1 is SGHVS, CDR2 FNYEAQ. This CDR3 is built from 16 residues. The trim removed 5 bases at V and 3 bases at J, leaving 13 bases unmatched. In DNA, the CDR3 is TGTGCCAGCAGCACGACCCGCGGGGGACCCGGCTACGAGCAGTACTTC. This codes for CASSTTRGGPGYEQYF. The whole variable domain, remainder taken from reference TRBV7-6 and TRBJ2-7, is GAGVSQSPRYKVTKRGQDVALRCDPISGHVSLYWYRQALGQGPEFLTYFNYEAQQDKSGLPNDRFSAERPEGSISTLTIQRTEQRDSAMYRCASSTTRGGPGYEQYFGPGTRLTVT.